This is a list of T cell receptor beta chains from one sample in a study of Ad26.COV2.S vaccination and SARS-CoV-2 variants. TCRdb keeps only in-frame clones here, not all; method: immunoSEQ multiplex PCR. The sample holds hundreds of thousands of clones, around 92% seen once. The sequencing here drew on peripheral blood, taken in a trial of Ad26.COV2.S vaccine versus placebo. These receptors were collected from a person aged 18-65 years who received the Ad26.COV2.S COVID-19 vaccine or a placebo. Each CDR3 is given with its conserved first and last residue. A D gene is named only where the DNA matches it firmly. For some rows the clone size is stated as once, few or many, or as a class when expanded; others skip it.

>TRBV7-8|TRBD2|16|TRBJ2-2|NA
TGTGCCAGCAGCCCAGGGAGGGAAGCGAACACCGGGGAGCTGTTTTTT
CASSPGREANTGELFF
>TRBV7-2|NA|15|TRBJ1-1|NA
TGTGCCAGCAGCTTAGCACCGGGGGCTGGCACTGAAGCTTTCTTT
CASSLAPGAGTEAFF
>TRBV19|NA|15|TRBJ1-4|once
TGTGCCAGTAGTGACAGCCTATCAACTAATGAAAAACTGTTTTTT
CASSDSLSTNEKLFF
>TRBV11-2|NA|13|TRBJ1-6|NA
TGTGCCAGCAGCGAAGGAGGGTATTCACCCCTCCACTTT
CASSEGGYSPLHF
>TRBV18|TRBD1|15|TRBJ2-1|NA
TGTGCCAGCTCAGGACAGGGGGCGTCTTACAATGAGCAGTTCTTC
CASSGQGASYNEQFF
>TRBV7-2|NA|13|TRBJ2-5|NA
TGTGCCAGCAGCCAAGGACAGCAAGAGACCCAGTACTTC
CASSQGQQETQYF
>TRBV2|NA|13|TRBJ1-2|NA
TGTGCCACCAGTCCCAGGGAGAACTATGGCTACACCTTC
CATSPRENYGYTF
>TRBV18|TRBD2|16|TRBJ2-7|NA
TGTGCCAGCTCATCCAGGACTAGCGGGGTCCCCTACGAGCAGTACTTC
CASSSRTSGVPYEQYF
>TRBV6-2/TRBV6-3|TRBD2|15|TRBJ2-7|NA
TGTGCCAGCAGTTACAGGACGGGGGGAGCCTACGAGCAGTACTTC
CASSYRTGGAYEQYF
>TRBV3-1/TRBV3-2|NA|14|TRBJ1-1|NA
TGTGCCAGCAGCCGTGCAGGACTGAAAACGGGAGCTTTCTTT
CASSRAGLKTGAFF
>TRBV5-4|NA|16|TRBJ2-6|NA
TGTGCCAGCAGCTTTAGCCTCGGGACTGGGGCCAACGTCCTGACTTTC
CASSFSLGTGANVLTF
>TRBV24-1|NA|14|TRBJ1-2|NA
TGTGCCACCAGCCCGGGACAAACCTTCGGTGGCTACACCTTC
CATSPGQTFGGYTF
>TRBV25-1|NA|13|TRBJ1-2|NA
TGTGCCAGCAGCCCCCCCACCGTGTATGGCTACACCTTC
CASSPPTVYGYTF
>TRBV7-8|TRBD1|17|TRBJ1-4|NA
TGTGCCAGCAGCTTAGTTCGACAGGGAACAACTAATGAAAAACTGTTTTTT
CASSLVRQGTTNEKLFF
>TRBV14|NA|13|TRBJ2-7|NA
TGTGCCAGCAGGCGAGACTGGACCGAAGAGCAGTACTTC
CASRRDWTEEQYF
>TRBV6-1|NA|13|TRBJ2-7|NA
TGTGCCAGCAGTGAATTCACGGAACACGAGCAGTACTTC
CASSEFTEHEQYF
>TRBV18|NA|12|TRBJ2-2|NA
TGTGCCAGCTCACTTTCAACCGGGGAGCTGTTTTTT
CASSLSTGELFF
>TRBV5-4|NA|15|TRBJ1-1|NA
TGTGCCAGCAGCCCAAGGGACAAGAGGAACACTGAAGCTTTCTTT
CASSPRDKRNTEAFF
>TRBV11-2|NA|12|TRBJ2-7|NA
TGTGCCAGCAGCTTGGGAGCTGGCGAGCAGTACTTC
CASSLGAGEQYF
>TRBV2|NA|14|TRBJ2-1|NA
TGTGCCAGCAAGGGACGGAACTCCTACAATGAGCAGTTCTTC
CASKGRNSYNEQFF